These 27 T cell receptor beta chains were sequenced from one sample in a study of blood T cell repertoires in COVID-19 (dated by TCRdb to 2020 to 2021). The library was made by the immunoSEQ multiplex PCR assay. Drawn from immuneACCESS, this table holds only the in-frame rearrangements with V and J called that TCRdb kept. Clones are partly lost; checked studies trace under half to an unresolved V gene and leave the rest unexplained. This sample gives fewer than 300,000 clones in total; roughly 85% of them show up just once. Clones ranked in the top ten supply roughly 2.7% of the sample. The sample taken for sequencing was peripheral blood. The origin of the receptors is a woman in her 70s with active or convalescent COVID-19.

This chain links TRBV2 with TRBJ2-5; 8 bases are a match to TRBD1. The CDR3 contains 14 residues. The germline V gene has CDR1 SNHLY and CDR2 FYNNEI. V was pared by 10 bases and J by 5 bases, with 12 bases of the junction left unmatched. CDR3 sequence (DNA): TGTGCCACCTCCAGGACAGGGTGGCCTGAGACCCAGTACTTC. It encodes CATSRTGWPETQYF.

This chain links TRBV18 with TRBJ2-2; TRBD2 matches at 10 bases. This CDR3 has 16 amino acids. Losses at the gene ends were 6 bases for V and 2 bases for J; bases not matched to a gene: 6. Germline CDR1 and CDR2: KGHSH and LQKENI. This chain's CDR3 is CASSEIAGGNTGELFF. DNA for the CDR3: TGTGCCAGCTCCGAGATAGCGGGAGGAAACACCGGGGAGCTGTTTTTT.

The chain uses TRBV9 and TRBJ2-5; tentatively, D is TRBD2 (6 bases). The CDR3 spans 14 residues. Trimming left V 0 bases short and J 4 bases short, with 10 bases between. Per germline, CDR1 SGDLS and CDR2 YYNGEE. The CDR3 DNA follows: TGTGCCAGCAGCGTAGCGAGGGGAGGAGAGACCCAGTACTTC. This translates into CASSVARGGETQYF.

This CDR3 reads CASSFQGGIQYF. In DNA, the CDR3 is TGTGCCAGCAGTTTTCAGGGGGGCATTCAGTACTTC. The V call is TRBV2, the J call TRBJ2-4, with D possibly TRBD1 on 7 matching bases. Looked up from germline, CDR1 is SNHLY and CDR2 is FYNNEI. Trimming pared 5 bases from V and 9 bases from J, leaving 11 bases between. The CDR3 is made up of 12 amino acids.

CDR3 in amino acids: CASSIDGGTAASYEQYF. CDR3 bases: TGTGCCAGTAGTATAGACGGTGGGACAGCAGCCTCCTACGAGCAGTACTTC. V is TRBV19 and J is TRBJ2-7; the match to TRBD1 covers 7 bases. The CDR3 consists of 17 residues. Germline-derived CDR1 and CDR2 are LNHDA and SQIVND (reference sequence). V trimming: 0 bases; J trimming: 0 bases; junction bases outside the gene matches: 8.

CDR3 in amino acids: CASCSYKGVGTQYF. For the CDR3, the DNA is TGTGCCAGTTGTAGTTATAAGGGAGTAGGTACGCAGTATTTT. The genes are TRBV6-5 and TRBJ2-3; possible D gene TRBD2, 5 bases. Per germline, CDR1 MNHEY and CDR2 SVGAGI. V lost 9 bases, J lost 8 bases, and 21 bases lay in between. This CDR3 spans 14 amino acids.

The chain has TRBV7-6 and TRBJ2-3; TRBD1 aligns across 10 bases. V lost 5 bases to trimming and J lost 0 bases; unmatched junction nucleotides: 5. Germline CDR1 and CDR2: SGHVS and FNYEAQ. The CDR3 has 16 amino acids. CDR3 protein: CASSPRQGASTDTQYF. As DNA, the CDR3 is TGTGCCAGCAGCCCTCGACAGGGGGCAAGCACAGATACGCAGTATTTT.

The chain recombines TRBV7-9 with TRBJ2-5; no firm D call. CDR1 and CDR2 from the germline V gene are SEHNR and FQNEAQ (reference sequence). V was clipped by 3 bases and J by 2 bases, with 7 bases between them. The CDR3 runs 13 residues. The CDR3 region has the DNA TGTGCCAGCAGCTTTAACGGTCAAGAGACCCAGTACTTC. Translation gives CASSFNGQETQYF.

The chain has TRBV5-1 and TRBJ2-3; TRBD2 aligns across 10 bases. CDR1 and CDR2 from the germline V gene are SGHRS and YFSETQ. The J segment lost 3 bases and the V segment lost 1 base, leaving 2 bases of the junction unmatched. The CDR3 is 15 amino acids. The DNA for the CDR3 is TGCGCCAGCAGCTTGACTAGCGGGGTAACAGATACGCAGTATTTT. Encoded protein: CASSLTSGVTDTQYF.

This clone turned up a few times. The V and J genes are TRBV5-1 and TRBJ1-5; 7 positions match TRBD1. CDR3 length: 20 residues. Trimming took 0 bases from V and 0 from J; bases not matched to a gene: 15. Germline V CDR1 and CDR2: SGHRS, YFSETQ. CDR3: CASSLAPRGQRRDSNQPQHF. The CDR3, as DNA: TGCGCCAGCAGCTTGGCCCCAAGGGGACAGCGGCGGGATAGCAATCAGCCCCAGCATTTT.

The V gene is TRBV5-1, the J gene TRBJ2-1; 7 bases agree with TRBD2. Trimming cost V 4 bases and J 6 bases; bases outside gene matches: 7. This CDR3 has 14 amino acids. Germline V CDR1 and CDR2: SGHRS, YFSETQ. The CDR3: CASSPVAGVNEQFF. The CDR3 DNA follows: TGCGCCAGCAGCCCCGTGGCGGGAGTCAATGAGCAGTTCTTC.

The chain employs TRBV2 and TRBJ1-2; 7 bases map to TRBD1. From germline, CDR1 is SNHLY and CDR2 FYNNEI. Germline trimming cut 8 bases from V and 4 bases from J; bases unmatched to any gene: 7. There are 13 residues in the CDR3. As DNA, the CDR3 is TGTGCCAGCTCTAGGGACAGTTTCTATGGCTACACCTTC. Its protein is CASSRDSFYGYTF. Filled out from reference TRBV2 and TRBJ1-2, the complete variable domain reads EPEVTQTPSHQVTQMGQEVILRCVPISNHLYFYWYRQILGQKVEFLVSFYNNEISEKSEIFDDQFSVERPDGSNFTLKIRSTKLEDSAMYFCASSRDSFYGYTFGSGTRLTVV.

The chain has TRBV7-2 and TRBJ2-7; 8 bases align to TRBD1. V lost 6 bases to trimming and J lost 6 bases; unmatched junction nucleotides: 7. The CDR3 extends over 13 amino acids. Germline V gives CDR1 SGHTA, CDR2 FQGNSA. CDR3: CASRFTGGSEQYF. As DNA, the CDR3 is TGTGCCAGCAGGTTTACAGGGGGGAGCGAGCAGTACTTC.

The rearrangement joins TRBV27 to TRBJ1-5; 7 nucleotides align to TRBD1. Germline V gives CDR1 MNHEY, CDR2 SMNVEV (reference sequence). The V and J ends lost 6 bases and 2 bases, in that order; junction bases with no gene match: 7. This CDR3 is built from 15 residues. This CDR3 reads CASSPTGWGNQPQHF. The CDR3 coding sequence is TGTGCCAGCAGCCCGACAGGGTGGGGCAATCAGCCCCAGCATTTT.

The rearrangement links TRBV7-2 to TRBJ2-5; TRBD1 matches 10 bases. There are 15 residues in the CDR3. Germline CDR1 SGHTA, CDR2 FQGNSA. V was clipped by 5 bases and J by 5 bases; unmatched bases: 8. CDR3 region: CASSVGQGGGETQYF. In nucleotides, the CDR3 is TGTGCCAGCAGCGTTGGACAGGGGGGTGGTGAGACCCAGTACTTC.

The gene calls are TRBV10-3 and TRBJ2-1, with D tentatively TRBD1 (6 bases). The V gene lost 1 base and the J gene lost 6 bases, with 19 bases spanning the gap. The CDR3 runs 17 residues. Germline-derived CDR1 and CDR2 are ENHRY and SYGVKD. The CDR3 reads CAISELLRGTQVNEQFF. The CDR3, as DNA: TGTGCCATCAGTGAGTTGCTCAGGGGCACGCAAGTCAATGAGCAGTTCTTC.

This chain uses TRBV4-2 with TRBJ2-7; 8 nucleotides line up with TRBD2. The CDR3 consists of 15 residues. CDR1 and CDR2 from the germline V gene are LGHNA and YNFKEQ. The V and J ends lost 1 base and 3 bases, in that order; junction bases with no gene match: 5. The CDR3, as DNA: TGTGCCAGCAGCCAAGCCGTGGCGGGAGGCTACGAGCAGTACTTC. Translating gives CASSQAVAGGYEQYF.

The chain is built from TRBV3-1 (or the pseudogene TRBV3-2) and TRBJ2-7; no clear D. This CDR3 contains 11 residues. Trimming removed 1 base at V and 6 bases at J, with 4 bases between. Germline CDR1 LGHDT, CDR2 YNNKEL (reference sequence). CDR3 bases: TGTGCCAGCAGCCAAGCTAGCGAGCAGTACTTC. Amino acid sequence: CASSQASEQYF.

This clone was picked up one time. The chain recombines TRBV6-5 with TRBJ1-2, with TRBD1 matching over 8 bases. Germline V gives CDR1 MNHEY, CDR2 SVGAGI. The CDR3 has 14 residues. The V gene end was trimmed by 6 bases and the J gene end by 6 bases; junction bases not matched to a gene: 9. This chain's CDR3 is CASRLDRGIDGYTF. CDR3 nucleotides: TGTGCCAGCAGGCTAGACAGGGGTATCGATGGCTACACCTTC.

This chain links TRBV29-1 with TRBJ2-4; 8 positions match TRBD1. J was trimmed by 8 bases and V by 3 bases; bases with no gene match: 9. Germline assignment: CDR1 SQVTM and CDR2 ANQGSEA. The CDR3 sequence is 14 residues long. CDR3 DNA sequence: TGCAGCGTTGAGGGACAGGTGCCCGGGGACATTCAGTACTTC. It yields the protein CSVEGQVPGDIQYF.

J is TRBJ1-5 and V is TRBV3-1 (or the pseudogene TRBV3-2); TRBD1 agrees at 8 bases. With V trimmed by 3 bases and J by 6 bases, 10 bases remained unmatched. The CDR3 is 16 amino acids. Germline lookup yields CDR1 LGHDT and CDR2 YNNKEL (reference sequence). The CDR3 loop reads CASSHADRGLSQPQHF. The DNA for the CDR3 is TGTGCCAGCAGCCATGCTGACAGGGGTTTGAGTCAGCCCCAGCATTTT.

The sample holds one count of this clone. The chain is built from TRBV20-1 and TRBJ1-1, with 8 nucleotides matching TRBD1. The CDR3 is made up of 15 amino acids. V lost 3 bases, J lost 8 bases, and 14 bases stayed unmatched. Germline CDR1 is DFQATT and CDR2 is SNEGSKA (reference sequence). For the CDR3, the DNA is TGCAGTGCTAGTAGTCGAGACAGGGGCACCCCAGAAGCTTTCTTT. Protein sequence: CSASSRDRGTPEAFF.

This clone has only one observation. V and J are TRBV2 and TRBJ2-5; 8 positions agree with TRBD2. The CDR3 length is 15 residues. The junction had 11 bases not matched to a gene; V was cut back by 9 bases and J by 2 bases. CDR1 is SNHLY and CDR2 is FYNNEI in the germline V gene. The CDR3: CARSGTSERQETQYF. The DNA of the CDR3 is TGTGCCAGATCCGGGACTAGTGAGCGTCAAGAGACCCAGTACTTC.

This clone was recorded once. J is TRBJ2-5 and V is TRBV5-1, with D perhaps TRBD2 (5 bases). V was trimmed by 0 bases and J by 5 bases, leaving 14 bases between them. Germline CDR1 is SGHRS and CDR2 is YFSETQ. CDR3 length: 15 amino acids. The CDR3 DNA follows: TGCGCCAGCAGCTTGGCCGGGGTTTTTGAGGAGACCCAGTACTTC. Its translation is CASSLAGVFEETQYF.

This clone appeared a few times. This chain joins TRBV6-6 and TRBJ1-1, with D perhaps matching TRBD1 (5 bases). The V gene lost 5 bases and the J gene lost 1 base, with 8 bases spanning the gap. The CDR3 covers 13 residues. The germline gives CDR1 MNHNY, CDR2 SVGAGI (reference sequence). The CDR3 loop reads CASSQQGNTEAFF. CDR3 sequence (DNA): TGTGCCAGCAGTCAGCAGGGGAACACTGAAGCTTTCTTT.

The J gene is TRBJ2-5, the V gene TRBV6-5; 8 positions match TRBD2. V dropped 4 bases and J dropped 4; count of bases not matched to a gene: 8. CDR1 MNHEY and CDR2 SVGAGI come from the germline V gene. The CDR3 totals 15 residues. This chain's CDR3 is CASSSLGLGRETQYF. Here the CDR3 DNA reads TGTGCCAGCAGTTCTCTGGGACTAGGGCGAGAGACCCAGTACTTC.

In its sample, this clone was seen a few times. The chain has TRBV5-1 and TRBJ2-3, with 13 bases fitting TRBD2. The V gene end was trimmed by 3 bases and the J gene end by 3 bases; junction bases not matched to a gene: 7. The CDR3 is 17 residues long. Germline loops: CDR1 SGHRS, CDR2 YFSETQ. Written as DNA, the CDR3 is TGCGCCAGCAGCTCTGGACTAGCGGGGGACATGACAGATACGCAGTATTTT. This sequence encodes CASSSGLAGDMTDTQYF.